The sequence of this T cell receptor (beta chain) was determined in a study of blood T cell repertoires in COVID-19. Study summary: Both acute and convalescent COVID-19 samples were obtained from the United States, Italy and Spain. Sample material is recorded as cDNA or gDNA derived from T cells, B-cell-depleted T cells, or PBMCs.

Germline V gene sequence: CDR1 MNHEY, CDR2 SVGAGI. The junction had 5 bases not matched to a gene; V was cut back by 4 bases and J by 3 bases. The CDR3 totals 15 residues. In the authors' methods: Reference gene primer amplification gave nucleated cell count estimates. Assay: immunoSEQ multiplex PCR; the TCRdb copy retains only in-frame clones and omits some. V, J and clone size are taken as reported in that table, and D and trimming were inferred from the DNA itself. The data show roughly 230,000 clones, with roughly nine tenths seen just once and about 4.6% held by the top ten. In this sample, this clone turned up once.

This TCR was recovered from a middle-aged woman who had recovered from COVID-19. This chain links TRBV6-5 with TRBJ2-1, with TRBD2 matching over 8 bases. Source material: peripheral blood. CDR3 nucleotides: TGTGCCAGCAGTTCCCGGGAGGGCCGCTACAATGAGCAGTTCTTC. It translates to CASSSREGRYNEQFF.